One and the same sample provided the 19 T cell receptor beta chains below, sequenced in a study of cytomegalovirus exposure and HLA in healthy donors. 13 Jbeta primers and 60 Vbeta primers were used for the PCR. Using immunoSEQ multiplex PCR, the repertoire was profiled, and TCRdb retains in-frame clones only, with some absent. The sample lists approximately 140,000 clones; approximately 77% were seen once. The sequenced sample was PBMCs. These receptors were collected from a woman aged 45-65 years in good health and CMV-seronegative.

The chain employs TRBV5-4 and TRBJ2-3, with a possible D match to TRBD1 (5 bases). Germline CDR1 is SGHNT and CDR2 is YYREEE (reference sequence). The CDR3 totals 16 residues. V lost 4 bases to trimming and J lost 2 bases, with 17 bases between them. The CDR3 region has the DNA TGTGCCAGCAGCCCGGGTAGGGGCTCCCCCACAGATACGCAGTATTTT. As protein: CASSPGRGSPTDTQYF.

This chain uses TRBV28 with TRBJ1-1; 8 bases agree with TRBD1. CDR1 and CDR2 from the germline V gene are MDHEN and SYDVKM. The CDR3 length is 16 residues. The V and J ends lost 2 bases and 1 base, in that order; junction bases with no gene match: 6. The CDR3 here is CASSLMTGTGNTEAFF. The CDR3 coding sequence is TGTGCCAGCAGTTTAATGACGGGGACAGGGAACACTGAAGCTTTCTTT.

The V call is TRBV5-1, the J call TRBJ1-4; TRBD1 is a possible D gene (5 bases). Trimming pared 0 bases from V and 4 bases from J, leaving 13 bases between. CDR3 length equals 16 residues. CDR1 is SGHRS, CDR2 YFSETQ, per germline. This CDR3 reads CASSLDFGGGNEKLFF. CDR3 DNA sequence: TGCGCCAGCAGCTTGGACTTCGGGGGGGGTAATGAAAAACTGTTTTTT.

The V gene is TRBV11-2, the J gene TRBJ1-2, with a weak D call TRBD1 (6 bases). With 3 bases removed from V and 6 bases from J, the gap between germline ends came to 14 bases. Germline-derived CDR1 and CDR2 are SGHAT and FQNNGV. This CDR3 has 14 amino acids. The CDR3 coding sequence is TGTGCCAGCAGCTTCTCCCCGGACAGCGATGGCTACACCTTC. This codes for CASSFSPDSDGYTF.

This clone was seen a few times. The V gene is TRBV6-1, the J gene TRBJ1-3; the D is unclear. Trimming left V 4 bases short and J 2 bases short, with 9 bases between. Germline CDR1 MNHNS, CDR2 SASEGT. The CDR3 has 14 residues. This CDR3 is CASSATQTGNTIYF. The CDR3 nucleotides are TGTGCCAGCAGTGCTACACAGACTGGAAACACCATATATTTT.

The chain recombines TRBV6-4 with TRBJ2-5; TRBD2 agrees at 10 bases. V shed 7 bases and J 5 bases; nucleotides not matched to a gene: 10. Germline lookup yields CDR1 MRHNA and CDR2 SNTAGT. The CDR3 is made up of 15 amino acids. CDR3 nucleotide sequence: TGTGCCAGCATCCACACTGCACTAGCGGGGGAGACCCAGTACTTC. Protein: CASIHTALAGETQYF.

In its sample, this clone was seen once. The rearrangement links TRBV12-1 to TRBJ2-6; no DNA check was done on the table's D call, TRBD2. TRBV12-1 is marked as a pseudogene. The CDR3 is made up of 15 amino acids. The CDR3 reads CASSFREAGANVLTF. Written as DNA, the CDR3 is TGTGCCAGCAGCTTTAGGGAGGCTGGGGCCAACGTCCTGACTTTC.

This clone has only one observation. The V gene is TRBV6-6, the J gene TRBJ2-3, with D possibly TRBD1 on 5 matching bases. Trimming shortened V by 4 bases and J by 2 bases, and 13 bases separated the two germline ends. Germline V gives CDR1 MNHNY, CDR2 SVGAGI (reference sequence). The CDR3 is made up of 15 amino acids. The CDR3: CASSSRQRITDTQYF. As DNA, the CDR3 is TGTGCCAGCAGTTCCCGACAGAGAATCACAGATACGCAGTATTTT.

This clone was seen a single time. The genes are TRBV4-2 and TRBJ1-4; perhaps TRBD1 as D (5 bases). CDR1 and CDR2 from the germline V gene are LGHNA and YNFKEQ. Trimming took off 1 base at V and 8 bases at J, with 14 bases between the two ends. The CDR3 runs to 15 residues. CDR3 loop: CASSQVGQGGEKLFF. CDR3 bases: TGTGCCAGCAGCCAAGTTGGGCAGGGTGGGGAAAAACTGTTTTTT.

This clone was counted only a few times. The rearrangement uses TRBV28 and TRBJ1-1, with TRBD1 matching over 8 bases. J was trimmed by 1 base and V by 6 bases; bases with no gene match: 7. This CDR3 is 15 amino acids long. Germline values: CDR1 MDHEN, CDR2 SYDVKM. The CDR3 reads CASRTPTGENTEAFF. The CDR3 nucleotides are TGTGCCAGCAGAACCCCGACAGGGGAGAACACTGAAGCTTTCTTT.

As to this clone: An end of the junction does not agree with germline; a read error may underlie this. This chain connects TRBV25-1 to TRBJ1-1; D possibly corresponds to TRBD1 (5 bases). Germline V gene sequence: CDR1 MGHDK, CDR2 SYGVNS. The CDR3 sequence is 14 residues long. Here the CDR3 DNA reads TGTGCCAGCAGTGAGGAGGGGAGAGGACATAAACCCTCTTTT. It specifies CASSEEGRGHKPSF.

The V call is TRBV6-1, the J call TRBJ2-3; no clear D gene. Germline-derived CDR1 and CDR2 are MNHNS and SASEGT. This CDR3 spans 14 amino acids. V was pared by 1 base and J by 5 bases, with 10 bases between. This chain's CDR3 is CASSEELTLDTQYF. The CDR3 DNA sequence: TGTGCCAGCAGTGAAGAACTGACTTTAGATACGCAGTATTTT.

This clone was seen a handful of times. The J gene is TRBJ2-7, the V gene TRBV5-1, with D unresolved. This CDR3 comprises 14 residues. V dropped 2 bases and J dropped 1 base, with 10 bases sitting between them. CDR1 SGHRS and CDR2 YFSETQ come from the germline V gene. The CDR3 loop reads CASSFSGSSYEQYF. The CDR3, as DNA: TGCGCCAGCAGCTTCTCTGGCAGTTCCTACGAGCAGTACTTC.

The chain has TRBV7-6 and TRBJ1-1; perhaps TRBD1 as D (6 bases). CDR1 is SGHVS, CDR2 FNYEAQ, per germline. CDR3 size: 15 residues. The V gene lost 5 bases and the J gene lost 2 bases, with 15 bases spanning the gap. CDR3 nucleotide sequence: TGTGCCAGCAGCCCTAGACAGGACTCTAACACTGAAGCTTTCTTT. It encodes CASSPRQDSNTEAFF.

V usage is TRBV28 and J usage is TRBJ2-7, with 9 bases matching TRBD1. The CDR3 length is 14 residues. With V trimmed by 7 bases and J by 6 bases, 10 bases remained unmatched. Germline V gene data show CDR1 as MDHEN and CDR2 as SYDVKM. The CDR3 sequence is CASNPGQGIFEQYF. The CDR3 bases are TGTGCCAGCAACCCGGGACAGGGAATTTTCGAGCAGTACTTC.

This chain uses TRBV4-1 with TRBJ2-7; 7 positions agree with TRBD2. The J segment lost 0 bases and the V segment lost 4 bases, leaving 15 bases of the junction unmatched. Germline V gene sequence: CDR1 MGHRA, CDR2 YSYEKL. This CDR3 region has 18 residues. The CDR3 nucleotides are TGCGCCAGCAGCCCACGAGGGGCTAGCGGTCCCAGCTCCTACGAGCAGTACTTC. Amino acid sequence: CASSPRGASGPSSYEQYF.

The chain couples TRBV4-2 to TRBJ2-3; D might be TRBD2 (7 bases). The CDR3 totals 18 residues. Germline lookup yields CDR1 LGHNA and CDR2 YNFKEQ. Trimming left V 0 bases short and J 6 bases short, with 22 bases between. The CDR3 sequence: CASSQDLVGGGLLDTQYF. CDR3 DNA: TGTGCCAGCAGCCAAGATCTTGTTGGCGGGGGCCTTCTCGATACGCAGTATTTT.

The CDR3 nucleotides read TGTGCCAGCAGTGAAGGGCTAGCGGGGGCCACGGGCGGGGAGCTGTTTTTT. Amino acid sequence: CASSEGLAGATGGELFF. The chain has TRBV2 and TRBJ2-2, with TRBD2 matching over 10 bases. Per the germline V gene, CDR1 is SNHLY and CDR2 is FYNNEI. The CDR3 consists of 17 residues. V shed 1 base and J 7 bases; nucleotides not matched to a gene: 9.

This rearrangement joins TRBV4-1 to TRBJ1-4; 8 positions match TRBD1. This CDR3 spans 15 amino acids. The germline gives CDR1 MGHRA, CDR2 YSYEKL. The ends lost 4 bases at V and 7 bases at J; junction bases unmatched: 8. CDR3 in DNA: TGCGCCAGCAGCCGAGTACAGGGGGTTCGTGAAAAACTGTTTTTT. Translation gives CASSRVQGVREKLFF.